This entry describes one T cell receptor (beta chain). The antigen is not known. The CDR3 sequence is 16 residues long. Germline CDR1 reads DFQATT; CDR2 reads SNEGSKA (reference sequence). Libraries were UMI-labeled 5' RACE TRB cDNA. Each CDR3 protein gets one entry in TCRdb, which reprocessed the 5' RACE reads and gives no DNA. This sample's table reports just under 65,000 distinct CDR3 sequences. The data belong to a study of CXCR3-negative and CXCR3-positive naive CD8 T cells. Overall study findings and caveats: TRB CDR3s were more hydrophobic in CXCR3-positive than in CXCR3-negative naive cells.

A CD45RO-CCR7+CD27+CD95- phenotype identified naive CD8+ T cells. V gene TRBV20-1 combines with J gene TRBJ2-5; TCRdb's D call, TRBD2, is unchecked because there is no DNA. The receptor was isolated from a human donor in good health. Some clones in this sample may be carry-over from other donors' samples. The specimen was naive CXCR3+ CD8+ T cells from blood. Subset specified: CD45RO-CCR7+CD27+CD95- naive CD8+ T cells expressing CXCR3 (TNR3+). CDR3 sequence: CSAGSGTSGGQETQYF.